The rows below give T cell receptor beta chains drawn from one sample of a study of cytomegalovirus exposure and HLA in healthy donors. The protocol was immunoSEQ multiplex PCR, while the TCRdb copy is restricted to in-frame clones and leaves out a portion. The sample yields 110,000 to 150,000 clones, 76% seen once. The material sequenced was PBMCs. The receptors were sampled from a man younger than 30 in good health and CMV-seronegative. Both conserved end residues are part of each CDR3. A D gene is named only where the DNA matches it firmly. Not all rows give a size; the values are once, few, many and, for expanded clones, a class.

J	V	size	D	CDR3	DNA
TRBJ2-5	TRBV6-6	NA	NA	CASSLLERSGTQYF	TGTGCCAGCAGTCTCCTGGAGAGGTCCGGGACCCAGTACTTC
TRBJ1-5	TRBV27	NA	NA	CASRLKQGSNQPQHF	TGTGCCAGCAGATTAAAACAGGGAAGCAATCAGCCCCAGCATTTT
TRBJ2-1	TRBV4-2	NA	TRBD2	CASSQETITGLGPGSSYNEQFF	TGTGCCAGCAGCCAAGAAACCATCACCGGACTAGGTCCTGGAAGCTCCTACAATGAGCAGTTCTTC
TRBJ2-2	TRBV6-5	once	TRBD2	CASYSGRVSTGELFF	TGTGCCAGCTATAGCGGGAGGGTTAGCACCGGGGAGCTGTTTTTT
TRBJ2-1	TRBV6-5	NA	NA	CASSYSLARRVDEQFF	TGTGCCAGCAGTTACTCTCTAGCCCGACGGGTGGATGAGCAGTTCTTC
TRBJ1-2	TRBV5-4	once	TRBD1	CASSMEGGRSIGYTF	TGTGCCAGCAGTATGGAAGGGGGCCGATCGATCGGCTACACCTTC
TRBJ2-7	TRBV10-3	few	NA	CAISESNGPYEQYF	TGTGCCATCAGTGAGTCGAACGGTCCCTACGAGCAGTACTTC
TRBJ1-3	TRBV28	NA	NA	CASSLTGNTIYF	TGTGCCAGCAGTCTTACTGGAAACACCATATATTTT
TRBJ2-7	TRBV18	few	TRBD1	CASSPRDRVYEQYF	TGTGCCAGCTCACCCCGGGACAGGGTCTACGAGCAGTACTTC
TRBJ1-5	TRBV4-1	NA	TRBD1	CASSQPDRGYSNQPQHF	TGCGCCAGCAGCCAGCCCGACAGGGGTTATAGCAATCAGCCCCAGCATTTT
TRBJ2-5	TRBV13	NA	NA	CASSPSTESKETQYF	TGTGCCAGCAGCCCTAGTACGGAAAGTAAAGAGACCCAGTACTTC
TRBJ2-3	TRBV10-3	NA	TRBD2	CAISEPTSGGSTDTQYF	TGTGCCATCAGTGAGCCTACTAGCGGGGGAAGCACAGATACGCAGTATTTT
TRBJ2-7	TRBV7-2	NA	TRBD1	CASSLASGTAAYEQYF	TGTGCCAGCAGCTTAGCGAGTGGGACAGCCGCCTACGAGCAGTACTTC
TRBJ2-7	TRBV18	NA	TRBD1	CASSPGTATYEQYF	TGTGCCAGCTCACCAGGGACAGCAACCTACGAGCAGTACTTC
TRBJ1-1	TRBV5-5	few	TRBD1	CASSRDRGVGAFF	TGTGCCAGCAGCCGGGACAGGGGAGTTGGGGCTTTCTTT
TRBJ2-2	TRBV19	NA	NA	CASILGHMNTGELFF	TGTGCCAGTATCCTGGGACATATGAACACCGGGGAGCTGTTTTTT